This TCR beta chain originates from a study of shared clonotypes between healthy human individuals. This clone has a count of ten or more. Germline loops: CDR1 MRHNA, CDR2 SNTAGT. The V end was cut by 2 bases, the J end by 0 bases, with 2 bases between. The CDR3 is 14 residues long. This table comes from immunoSEQ multiplex PCR, and its TCRdb copy is limited to in-frame clones, with some not included. The table shows 110,000 or so clones, with under 70% occurring only once. The source of this sequence is a woman aged 25 to 39 in good health. Sequencing was done on a sample of memory CD8+ T cells sorted from blood. Subset reported: CD45RO+ cells pooled with CCR7-negative TemRA cells. This chain uses TRBV6-4 with TRBJ2-6; no clear D. The CDR3 protein is CASSDNSGANVLTF. The CDR3 DNA is TGTGCCAGCAGTGACAACTCTGGGGCCAACGTCCTGACTTTC.